Described below is a single TCR beta chain sequence and its context. From the RT-PCR reads, TCRdb called clonotypes with MiXCR, one entry per CDR3 protein. In the table there are 250,000 to 350,000 distinct CDR3 sequences, roughly 20% of which are singletons. The sample originates from a study of response to subunit inactivated influenza vaccine. CDR1 and CDR2 from the germline V gene are MNHEY and SVGEGT. This CDR3 is built from 18 residues. Trimming stripped 4 bases from V and 1 base from J, with 22 bases between. This TCR was recovered from a man in his fifties or sixties who received an inactivated influenza vaccine. The sequences come from PBMCs from blood, collected approximately 22 months after vaccination. The chain combines TRBV6-2 or TRBV6-3 with TRBJ2-5; possible D gene TRBD1, 6 bases. As DNA, the CDR3 is TGTGCCAGCAGTTCCTTACTCGTCAGGGGCGGCGGCCAAGAGACCCAGTACTTC. Its translation: CASSSLLVRGGGQETQYF.